Listed below are T cell receptor beta chains from one sample, sequenced in a study of blood T cell repertoires in COVID-19. The method was immunoSEQ multiplex PCR; TCRdb's version includes in-frame clones alone and lacks a portion of them. Of 250,000 to 350,000 clones in the sample, around 89% were seen once. Input material: peripheral blood. These receptor sequences come from a woman between 45 and 65 years old with COVID-19, enrolled during active disease. CDR3s include the opening cysteine and the closing phenylalanine or tryptophan. A D gene is named only where the DNA matches it firmly. Size tells how often a clone was seen (once, few, many) or the class of an expanded clone, and some rows leave it out.

CDR3: CASSETSGRATDTQYF
DNA: TGTGCCAGCAGCGAGACTAGCGGGAGGGCCACAGATACGCAGTATTTT
D: TRBD2
J: TRBJ2-3
size: .
V: TRBV7-9

CDR3: CAWMTRGYEQFF
DNA: TGTGCCTGGATGACGCGGGGTTATGAGCAGTTCTTC
D: .
J: TRBJ2-1
size: .
V: TRBV30

CDR3: CASSPVNTEAFF
DNA: TGTGCCAGCAGCCCAGTTAACACTGAAGCTTTCTTT
D: .
J: TRBJ1-1
size: .
V: TRBV4-2

CDR3: CASSPRDKFYGYTF
DNA: TGTGCCAGCTCACCACGGGACAAATTCTATGGCTACACCTTC
D: .
J: TRBJ1-2
size: .
V: TRBV18

CDR3: CASMLGRGYGTDTQYF
DNA: TGTGCCAGCATGCTAGGGCGGGGCTATGGCACAGATACGCAGTATTTT
D: .
J: TRBJ2-3
size: .
V: TRBV25-1

CDR3: CASSFTYPRDTEAFF
DNA: TGTGCCAGCAGCTTTACTTATCCCAGGGACACTGAAGCTTTCTTT
D: .
J: TRBJ1-1
size: .
V: TRBV7-9

CDR3: CASSPSGQGRETQYF
DNA: TGTGCCAGCAGCCCCTCTGGACAGGGGCGGGAGACCCAGTACTTC
D: TRBD1
J: TRBJ2-5
size: .
V: TRBV9

CDR3: CASSSQKGQKNTEAFF
DNA: TGTGCCAGCAGTTCTCAGAAAGGACAGAAAAACACTGAAGCTTTCTTT
D: .
J: TRBJ1-1
size: few
V: TRBV27

CDR3: CASSLRLAANTGELFF
DNA: TGTGCCAGCAGCTTAAGACTAGCGGCGAACACCGGGGAGCTGTTTTTT
D: TRBD2
J: TRBJ2-2
size: .
V: TRBV7-2

CDR3: CASSQLGQGSGNTIYF
DNA: TGTGCCAGCAGCCAACTAGGACAGGGCTCTGGAAACACCATATATTTT
D: TRBD1
J: TRBJ1-3
size: once
V: TRBV4-2

CDR3: CASRETGRTEAFF
DNA: TGTGCCAGCAGGGAGACAGGCCGCACTGAAGCTTTCTTT
D: .
J: TRBJ1-1
size: .
V: TRBV6-5

CDR3: CAWTVRGSYYYEQYF
DNA: TGTGCCTGGACAGTCAGGGGGAGTTACTACTACGAGCAGTACTTC
D: TRBD1
J: TRBJ2-7
size: .
V: TRBV30

CDR3: CASSIGDRPNTEAFF
DNA: TGTGCCAGTAGTATAGGGGACAGGCCGAACACTGAAGCTTTCTTT
D: TRBD1
J: TRBJ1-1
size: .
V: TRBV19

CDR3: CASSPPGAIGNQPQHF
DNA: TGTGCCAGCTCACCACCGGGGGCAATCGGCAATCAGCCCCAGCATTTT
D: .
J: TRBJ1-5
size: few
V: TRBV18

CDR3: CASSFPENIQYF
DNA: TGTGCCAGCAGTTTCCCAGAAAACATTCAGTACTTC
D: .
J: TRBJ2-4
size: .
V: TRBV27